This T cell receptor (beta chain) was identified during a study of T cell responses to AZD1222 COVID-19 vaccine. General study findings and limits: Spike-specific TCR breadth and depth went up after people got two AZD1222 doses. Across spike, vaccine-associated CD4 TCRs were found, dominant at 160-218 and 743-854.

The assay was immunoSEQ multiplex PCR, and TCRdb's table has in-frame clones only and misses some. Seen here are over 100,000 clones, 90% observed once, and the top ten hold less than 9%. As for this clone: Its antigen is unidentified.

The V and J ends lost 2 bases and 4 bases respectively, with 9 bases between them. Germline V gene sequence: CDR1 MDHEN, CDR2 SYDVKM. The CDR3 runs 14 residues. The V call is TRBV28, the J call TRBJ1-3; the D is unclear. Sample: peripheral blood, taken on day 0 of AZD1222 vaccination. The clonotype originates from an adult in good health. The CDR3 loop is CASSLGSRGNTIYF. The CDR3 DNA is TGTGCCAGCAGTTTAGGGTCCCGGGGAAACACCATATATTTT.